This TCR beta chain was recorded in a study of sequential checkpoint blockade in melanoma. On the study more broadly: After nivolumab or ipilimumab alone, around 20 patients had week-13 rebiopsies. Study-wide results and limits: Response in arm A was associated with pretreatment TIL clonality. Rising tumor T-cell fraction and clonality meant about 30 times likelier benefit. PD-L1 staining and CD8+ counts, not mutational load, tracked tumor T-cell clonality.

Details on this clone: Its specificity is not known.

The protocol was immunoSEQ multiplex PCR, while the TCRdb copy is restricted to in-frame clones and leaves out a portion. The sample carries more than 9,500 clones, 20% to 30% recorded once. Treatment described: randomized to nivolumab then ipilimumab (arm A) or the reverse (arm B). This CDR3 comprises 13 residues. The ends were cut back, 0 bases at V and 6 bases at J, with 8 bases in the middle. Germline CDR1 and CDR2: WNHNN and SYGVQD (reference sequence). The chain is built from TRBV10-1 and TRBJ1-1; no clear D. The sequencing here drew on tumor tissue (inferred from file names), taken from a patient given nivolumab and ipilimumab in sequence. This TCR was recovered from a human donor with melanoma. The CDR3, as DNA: TGCGCCAGCAGTGAGTCTATGGATTCTGAAGCTTTCTTT. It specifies CASSESMDSEAFF.